The text below deals with one T cell receptor (beta chain). These data come from a study of CD8 T cells in Susac syndrome. A quantity of about 0.45 to 1 ug RNA underwent reverse transcription using random hexamers. From the immunoSEQ multiplex PCR reads, TCRdb called clonotypes with MiXCR, one entry per CDR3 protein. The table includes under 350,000 distinct CDR3 sequences, roughly 94% detected once. TEMRA cells underwent FACS enrichment and CD8+ and CD4+ T cells underwent negative isolation. The CDR3 covers 14 residues. The V end lost 7 bases, the J end lost 2 bases, and 12 bases lay between the germline ends.

The sequenced material came from CD4+ T cells from PBMCs. This chain connects TRBV12-3 or TRBV12-4 to TRBJ1-5; D remains unclear. The source is a human donor with multiple sclerosis. The CDR3 coding sequence is TGTGCCAGCACCTCTATTGGGGGCAATCAGCCCCAGCATTTT. Its protein is CASTSIGGNQPQHF.